These T cell receptor beta chains were read from a single sample in a study of blood T cells in healthy people across ages. One entry per CDR3 protein, called by TCRdb with MiXCR from the 5' RACE reads. Of 700,000 to 950,000 distinct CDR3 sequences listed, 40% to 45% are singletons. Sequenced sample: blood. These receptors all stem from an older woman in good health. Both conserved end residues are part of each CDR3. Fields, in order: V gene, J gene, D gene, clone size, CDR3 protein, CDR3 DNA. The D gene is left open where the match is weak. The size field is filled for only some rows; it gives once, few, many or a size class.

TRBV11-2	TRBJ1-2	.	.	CASSVGRKAGYTF	TGTGCCAGCAGCGTAGGACGGAAGGCGGGCTACACCTTC
TRBV14	TRBJ1-5	.	.	CASSPSRGQGVDQPQHF	TGTGCCAGCAGCCCTTCCCGAGGGCAGGGAGTCGATCAGCCCCAGCATTTT
TRBV9	TRBJ2-3	.	.	CASSALATDTQYF	TGTGCCAGCAGCGCTCTAGCTACAGATACGCAGTATTTT
TRBV6-6	TRBJ1-1	TRBD1	few	CASSIRDRKDTEAFF	TGTGCCAGCAGCATTCGGGACAGGAAAGACACTGAAGCTTTCTTT
TRBV19	TRBJ2-7	TRBD2	.	CASRGTSGSSDEQYF	TGTGCCAGTAGGGGGACTAGCGGGAGCTCCGACGAGCAGTACTTC
TRBV29-1	TRBJ2-5	TRBD2	few	CSVEVPRLASRLVETQYF	TGCAGCGTTGAAGTCCCCCGACTAGCGTCCCGTCTCGTGGAGACCCAGTACTTC
TRBV20-1	TRBJ1-2	.	few	CSASMGSYGYTF	TGCAGTGCTAGTATGGGAAGCTATGGCTACACCTTC
TRBV3-1	TRBJ2-1	.	.	CASSQSGWGDEQFF	TGTGCCAGCAGCCAAAGCGGGTGGGGAGATGAGCAGTTCTTC
TRBV3-1	TRBJ2-4	TRBD1	many	CASSSRDRGESIQYF	TGTGCCAGCAGCTCACGGGACAGGGGGGAGAGCATTCAGTACTTC
TRBV5-1	TRBJ2-7	.	few	CASSLERIYEQYF	TGCGCCAGCAGCTTGGAAAGGATCTACGAGCAGTACTTC
TRBV5-6	TRBJ1-2	TRBD1	few	CASSYGTELYGYTF	TGTGCCAGCAGCTACGGGACAGAGCTCTATGGCTACACCTTC
TRBV20-1	TRBJ1-1	.	.	CSARDLRKGNTEAFF	TGCAGTGCTAGAGATCTTCGCAAGGGAAACACTGAAGCTTTCTTT
TRBV28	TRBJ2-7	TRBD2	few	CASSSPTSGPYEQYF	TGTGCCAGCAGCAGCCCAACTAGCGGTCCCTACGAGCAGTACTTC
TRBV18	TRBJ2-1	.	few	CASSPPPAVGAGHHNEQFF	TGTGCCAGCTCACCACCACCGGCGGTTGGGGCGGGTCACCACAATGAGCAGTTCTTC
TRBV7-3	TRBJ2-6	.	.	CASSSGGKASGANVLTF	TGTGCCAGCAGCTCCGGCGGGAAGGCTTCTGGGGCCAACGTCCTGACTTTC
TRBV7-9	TRBJ2-3	.	few	CASQGTSTDTQYF	TGTGCCAGCCAAGGGACTAGCACAGATACGCAGTATTTT
TRBV3-1	TRBJ2-5	.	.	CASSQDQLRAGTQYF	TGTGCCAGCAGCCAAGATCAACTGAGGGCTGGGACCCAGTACTTC
TRBV6-2/TRBV6-3	TRBJ2-1	.	.	CASRLVISSYNEQFF	TGTGCCAGCAGATTAGTTATAAGCTCCTACAATGAGCAGTTCTTC
TRBV6-5	TRBJ2-1	TRBD1	.	CASSPRQGMAEQFF	TGTGCCAGCAGCCCGCGACAGGGGATGGCTGAGCAGTTCTTC
TRBV28	TRBJ2-7	TRBD2	.	CASSLIPGGGNEQYF	TGTGCCAGCAGTTTGATCCCGGGGGGAGGCAACGAGCAGTACTTC
TRBV2	TRBJ2-5	.	few	CASSPDRQETQYF	TGTGCCAGCTCTCCCGACAGACAAGAGACCCAGTACTTC
TRBV5-1	TRBJ2-3	.	.	CASSSFGETDTQYF	TGCGCCAGCAGCTCCTTTGGTGAGACAGATACGCAGTATTTT
TRBV12-3/TRBV12-4	TRBJ2-7	TRBD1	.	CASRPTGTAREQYF	TGTGCCAGCAGACCGACCGGGACAGCCAGAGAGCAGTACTTC
TRBV11-2	TRBJ2-3	.	.	CASSFGTASADTQYF	TGTGCCAGCAGCTTCGGAACGGCTAGTGCAGATACGCAGTATTTT
TRBV4-2	TRBJ1-1	.	few	CASSQDGGGLFEAFF	TGTGCCAGCAGCCAAGATGGAGGTGGGCTATTTGAAGCTTTCTTT
TRBV7-9	TRBJ2-4	TRBD2	.	CASSFPTSGGAIVVGQYF	TGTGCCAGCAGCTTTCCCACTAGCGGGGGGGCCATCGTGGTCGGGCAGTACTTC
TRBV11-2	TRBJ2-3	.	few	CASSRREPVDTQYF	TGTGCCAGCAGCCGCCGGGAGCCTGTGGATACGCAGTATTTT
TRBV7-9	TRBJ2-3	TRBD2	.	CASSPRTSGGNTDTQYF	TGTGCCAGCAGCCCTAGGACTAGCGGGGGGAACACAGATACGCAGTATTTT
TRBV11-2	TRBJ2-5	.	few	CASSLAALTTRAETQYF	TGTGCCAGCAGCTTAGCCGCCTTGACTACCCGGGCGGAGACCCAGTACTTC
TRBV7-6	TRBJ2-7	TRBD1	.	CASSINPFGQGKEQYF	TGTGCTAGCAGCATAAACCCCTTTGGACAGGGGAAAGAGCAGTACTTC
TRBV10-1	TRBJ2-7	.	many	CASSGVSEQYF	TGCGCCAGCAGCGGGGTAAGCGAGCAGTACTTC